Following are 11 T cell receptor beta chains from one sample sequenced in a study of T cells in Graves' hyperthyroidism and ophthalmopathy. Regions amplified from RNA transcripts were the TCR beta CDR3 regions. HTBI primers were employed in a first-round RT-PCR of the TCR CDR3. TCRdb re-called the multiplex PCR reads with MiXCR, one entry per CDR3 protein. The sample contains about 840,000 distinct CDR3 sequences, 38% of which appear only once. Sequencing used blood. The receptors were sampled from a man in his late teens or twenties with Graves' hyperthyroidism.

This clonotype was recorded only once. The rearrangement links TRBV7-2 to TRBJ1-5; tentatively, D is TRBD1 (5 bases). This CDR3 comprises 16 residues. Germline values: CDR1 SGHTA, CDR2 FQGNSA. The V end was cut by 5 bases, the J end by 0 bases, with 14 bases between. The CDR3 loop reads CASSQRADSSNQPQHF. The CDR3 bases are TGTGCCAGCAGCCAGAGAGCCGACAGTAGCAATCAGCCCCAGCATTTT.

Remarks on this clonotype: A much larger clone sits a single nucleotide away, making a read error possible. CDR3 sequence reads: CSASRMGEAFF. The CDR3 DNA sequence: TGCAGCGCTTCCCGGATGGGTGAAGCTTTCTTT. The rearrangement uses TRBV29-1 and TRBJ1-1; no reliable D call. Trimming stripped 7 bases from V and 7 bases from J, with 13 bases between. Germline V lookup: CDR1 SQVTM, CDR2 ANQGSEA. This CDR3 has 11 amino acids.

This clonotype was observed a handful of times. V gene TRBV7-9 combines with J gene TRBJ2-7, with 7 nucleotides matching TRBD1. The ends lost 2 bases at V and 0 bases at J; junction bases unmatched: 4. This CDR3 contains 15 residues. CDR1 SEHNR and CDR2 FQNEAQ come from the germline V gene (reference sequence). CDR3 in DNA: TGTGCCAGCAGCTTACCAGGGGGTACCTCCTACGAGCAGTACTTC. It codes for CASSLPGGTSYEQYF.

The CDR3 bases are TGCAGAGATTACGGCGGCCCCGGGGAGCTGTTTTTT. It is translated as CRDYGGPGELFF. This rearrangement joins TRBV29-1 to TRBJ2-2; D remains unclear. Germline CDR1 reads SQVTM; CDR2 reads ANQGSEA. The length of the CDR3 is 12 residues.

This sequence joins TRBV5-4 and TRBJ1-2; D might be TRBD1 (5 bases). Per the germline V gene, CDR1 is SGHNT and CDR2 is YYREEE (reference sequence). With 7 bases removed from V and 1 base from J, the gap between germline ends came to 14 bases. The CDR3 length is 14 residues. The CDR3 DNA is TGTGCCAGCGGGGGAGCTGAGATTAACTATGGCTACACCTTC. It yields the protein CASGGAEINYGYTF.

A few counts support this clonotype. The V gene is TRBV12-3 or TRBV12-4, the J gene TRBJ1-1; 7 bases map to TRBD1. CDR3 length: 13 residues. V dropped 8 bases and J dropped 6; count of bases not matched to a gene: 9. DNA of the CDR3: TGTGCCAGCGACTACAGGGGCTCTGCTGAAGCTTTCTTT. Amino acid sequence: CASDYRGSAEAFF.

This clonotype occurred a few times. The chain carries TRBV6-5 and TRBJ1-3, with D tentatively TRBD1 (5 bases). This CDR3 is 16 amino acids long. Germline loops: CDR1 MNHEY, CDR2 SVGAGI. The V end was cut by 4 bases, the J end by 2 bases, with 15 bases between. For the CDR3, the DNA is TGTGCCAGCAGTTCCCACCCCAGGGCCACTGGAAACACCATATATTTT. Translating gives CASSSHPRATGNTIYF.

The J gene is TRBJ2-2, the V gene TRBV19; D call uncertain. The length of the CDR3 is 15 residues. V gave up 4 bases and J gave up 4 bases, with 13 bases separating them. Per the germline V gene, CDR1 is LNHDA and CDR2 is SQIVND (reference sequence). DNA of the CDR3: TGTGCCAGTAGTAAAGATCCCTTGGGCACCGGGGAGCTGTTTTTT. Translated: CASSKDPLGTGELFF.

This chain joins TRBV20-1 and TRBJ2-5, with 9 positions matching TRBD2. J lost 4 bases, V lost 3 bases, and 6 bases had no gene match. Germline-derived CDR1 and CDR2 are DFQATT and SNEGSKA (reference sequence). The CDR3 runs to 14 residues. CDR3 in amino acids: CSASPGTSRETQYF. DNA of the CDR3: TGCAGTGCTAGTCCCGGGACTAGCAGAGAGACCCAGTACTTC.

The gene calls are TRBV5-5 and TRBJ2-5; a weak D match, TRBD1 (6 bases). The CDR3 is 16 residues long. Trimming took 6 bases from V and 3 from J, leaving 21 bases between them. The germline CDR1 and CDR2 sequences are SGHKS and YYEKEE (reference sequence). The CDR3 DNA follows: TGTGCCAGCAAATTCCGGTTGGCACAGGGAAAAGAGACCCAGTACTTC. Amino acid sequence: CASKFRLAQGKETQYF.

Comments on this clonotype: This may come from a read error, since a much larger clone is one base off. The CDR3 here is CAIHLTGASEAQYF. CDR3 DNA: TGTGCCATACATTTGACAGGGGCCAGCGAGGCCCAGTACTTC. V gene TRBV7-2 combines with J gene TRBJ2-5, with 8 bases that match TRBD1. The CDR3 has 14 residues. Germline V CDR1 and CDR2: SGHTA, FQGNSA. V lost 10 bases, J lost 9 bases, and 16 bases stayed unmatched.